This T cell receptor (beta chain) stems from a study of blood T cell repertoires in COVID-19. Study information: Acute and convalescent COVID-19 samples came from the United States, Italy and Spain. Sources were T cells, B-cell-depleted T cells, or PBMCs; the material itself was cDNA or gDNA.

Cohorts were determined from participant-reported clinical history. The CDR3 sequence is 14 residues long. CDR1 and CDR2 from the germline V gene are SGHRS and YFSETQ. Trimming cost V 1 base and J 1 base, with 9 bases left between them. A remark on this clone: Additional DNA sequences in this sample encode the identical CDR3.

The data were produced by immunoSEQ multiplex PCR, yet TCRdb's version contains in-frame clones alone and is incomplete. The sample carries over 250,000 clones, around nine tenths recorded once. This sequence joins TRBV5-1 and TRBJ2-7, with D perhaps matching TRBD1 (5 bases). The clonotype was recovered from a man aged 55 to 70 who had recovered from COVID-19. Sequencing was performed on PBMCs or T cells enriched from blood (not recorded which). The CDR3 DNA reads as TGCGCCAGCAGCTTGTTTCAGGGTTCCTACGAGCAGTACTTC. It specifies CASSLFQGSYEQYF.